This T cell receptor (beta chain) was retrieved from a study of T cell responses to AZD1222 COVID-19 vaccine. CDR3 length: 13 residues. The V end lost 3 bases, the J end lost 14 bases, and 15 bases lay between the germline ends. Germline V gives CDR1 SGHDT, CDR2 YYEEEE. Method: immunoSEQ multiplex PCR; TCRdb's copy keeps in-frame clones and lacks some. Of 100,000 to 150,000 clones in the sample, more than 75% were seen once. The chain uses TRBV5-6 and TRBJ1-6; D not certain. This receptor was taken from an adult who received the AZD1222 COVID-19 vaccine. This specimen consisted of peripheral blood, obtained 28 days after the second AZD1222 dose. The CDR3 bases are TGTGCCAGCAGCTCGAGGACGGCTGGCACCCTCCACTTT. Translation gives CASSSRTAGTLHF.